A selection of T cell receptor beta chains follows, all from one sample in a study of monozygotic twins with inflammatory bowel disease. From its re-call of the 5' RACE reads, TCRdb lists each CDR3 protein once, without DNA. Its table lists over 200,000 distinct CDR3 sequences. Sequencing used blood. These TCRs come from a human donor with ulcerative colitis or Crohn's disease, or a healthy co-twin of an affected twin (not recorded which). Each CDR3 is given with its conserved first and last residue. The order of the fields is CDR3 protein, V gene, clone size, J gene. Clone size, where shown, is once, few, many, or a class for clones that have expanded.

CDR3 protein: CASSIGTTYGYTF
V gene: TRBV19
clone size: .
J gene: TRBJ1-2

CDR3 protein: CASSLQDRGSYEQYF
V gene: TRBV6-1
clone size: .
J gene: TRBJ2-7

CDR3 protein: CASSSSSSYNEQFF
V gene: TRBV5-1
clone size: .
J gene: TRBJ2-1

CDR3 protein: CASSQEGTGGASGYTF
V gene: TRBV4-1
clone size: .
J gene: TRBJ1-2

CDR3 protein: CSVAIIAGSNTGELFF
V gene: TRBV29-1
clone size: .
J gene: TRBJ2-2

CDR3 protein: CASSISMNTGELFF
V gene: TRBV5-1
clone size: .
J gene: TRBJ2-2

CDR3 protein: CSADSGRPYEQYF
V gene: TRBV20-1
clone size: .
J gene: TRBJ2-7

CDR3 protein: CASSSLTQAYYNEQFF
V gene: TRBV12-3/TRBV12-4
clone size: .
J gene: TRBJ2-1

CDR3 protein: CASSLAGGNTEQFF
V gene: TRBV6-5
clone size: .
J gene: TRBJ2-1

CDR3 protein: CASSEQGAMGTEAFF
V gene: TRBV7-9
clone size: .
J gene: TRBJ1-1

CDR3 protein: CASSEITGELFF
V gene: TRBV25-1
clone size: .
J gene: TRBJ2-2

CDR3 protein: CATSDPRQPGTNTQYF
V gene: TRBV24-1
clone size: .
J gene: TRBJ2-3

CDR3 protein: CASSPGTGVYEQFF
V gene: TRBV7-3
clone size: .
J gene: TRBJ2-1

CDR3 protein: CASSPPGTYSGNTIYF
V gene: TRBV18
clone size: .
J gene: TRBJ1-3

CDR3 protein: CASSLSAGSTEAFF
V gene: TRBV12-3/TRBV12-4
clone size: .
J gene: TRBJ1-1

CDR3 protein: CSASGPAGFVDQPQHF
V gene: TRBV20-1
clone size: .
J gene: TRBJ1-5

CDR3 protein: CASIPDRGRYGYTF
V gene: TRBV7-2
clone size: .
J gene: TRBJ1-2

CDR3 protein: CASSSGGVSTGELFF
V gene: TRBV28
clone size: .
J gene: TRBJ2-2

CDR3 protein: CASSPNPLPPYNEQFF
V gene: TRBV9
clone size: .
J gene: TRBJ2-1

CDR3 protein: CASSLNQGLSTDTQYF
V gene: TRBV11-2
clone size: .
J gene: TRBJ2-3

CDR3 protein: CSVPPLGQPRSTEAFF
V gene: TRBV29-1
clone size: .
J gene: TRBJ1-1

CDR3 protein: CASSLTGPSPRGANVLTF
V gene: TRBV5-1
clone size: .
J gene: TRBJ2-6

CDR3 protein: CAIMGQAGRGNTEAFF
V gene: TRBV10-3
clone size: .
J gene: TRBJ1-1

CDR3 protein: CSALPGTTPTEAFF
V gene: TRBV20-1
clone size: .
J gene: TRBJ1-1

CDR3 protein: CASSLLVSRSSYEQYF
V gene: TRBV28
clone size: .
J gene: TRBJ2-7

CDR3 protein: CASNVLGKGSTSYNEQFF
V gene: TRBV5-4
clone size: .
J gene: TRBJ2-1

CDR3 protein: CSAWADTYEQYF
V gene: TRBV20-1
clone size: .
J gene: TRBJ2-7

CDR3 protein: CASSPSPNQGGAYEQYF
V gene: TRBV4-3
clone size: .
J gene: TRBJ2-7

CDR3 protein: CVWSRRDRLNTEAFF
V gene: TRBV30
clone size: .
J gene: TRBJ1-1

CDR3 protein: CSARDARGGQNEQFF
V gene: TRBV20-1
clone size: .
J gene: TRBJ2-1

CDR3 protein: CASSQDWVEYSVSGELFF
V gene: TRBV4-3
clone size: .
J gene: TRBJ2-2

CDR3 protein: CASSTQGIPMNTEAFF
V gene: TRBV5-1
clone size: .
J gene: TRBJ1-1

CDR3 protein: CASSLLAGVRNEQFF
V gene: TRBV6-2/TRBV6-3
clone size: .
J gene: TRBJ2-1

CDR3 protein: CASSFRIVLPAGANVLTF
V gene: TRBV5-6
clone size: .
J gene: TRBJ2-6

CDR3 protein: CAISRDAGANVLTF
V gene: TRBV10-3
clone size: .
J gene: TRBJ2-6

CDR3 protein: CASSYRPLREQYF
V gene: TRBV7-2
clone size: .
J gene: TRBJ2-7

CDR3 protein: CASRDSGRPNLNTGELFF
V gene: TRBV4-3
clone size: .
J gene: TRBJ2-2

CDR3 protein: CASSYNKGTDTQYF
V gene: TRBV6-5
clone size: .
J gene: TRBJ2-3

CDR3 protein: CASSYPTLAYEQYF
V gene: TRBV28
clone size: .
J gene: TRBJ2-7

CDR3 protein: CASSYSNTASGSTDTQYF
V gene: TRBV6-2/TRBV6-3
clone size: .
J gene: TRBJ2-3

CDR3 protein: CAWSRGNSGNTIYF
V gene: TRBV30
clone size: .
J gene: TRBJ1-3

CDR3 protein: CAWRHAGAEAFF
V gene: TRBV30
clone size: .
J gene: TRBJ1-1

CDR3 protein: CSVDRRQGAFSGNTIYF
V gene: TRBV29-1
clone size: .
J gene: TRBJ1-3

CDR3 protein: CASSESGQGARRGYTF
V gene: TRBV25-1
clone size: .
J gene: TRBJ1-2

CDR3 protein: CASSSSPGQEAFF
V gene: TRBV19
clone size: .
J gene: TRBJ1-1

CDR3 protein: CASSRTGMEEKLFF
V gene: TRBV5-5
clone size: .
J gene: TRBJ1-4

CDR3 protein: CASSYGEPQHF
V gene: TRBV6-6
clone size: .
J gene: TRBJ1-5

CDR3 protein: CASSLAGTGGDEQYF
V gene: TRBV7-2
clone size: medium-sized
J gene: TRBJ2-7

CDR3 protein: CSVEPPNAETQYF
V gene: TRBV29-1
clone size: .
J gene: TRBJ2-5

CDR3 protein: CSARDPSGSYYEQYF
V gene: TRBV20-1
clone size: .
J gene: TRBJ2-7

CDR3 protein: CASSLMGNNEQFF
V gene: TRBV7-2
clone size: .
J gene: TRBJ2-1

CDR3 protein: CASGRYGGDTEAFF
V gene: TRBV12-5
clone size: .
J gene: TRBJ1-1

CDR3 protein: CASSYSGGNEQLF
V gene: TRBV6-5
clone size: .
J gene: TRBJ2-1

CDR3 protein: CASSEGLPNTGELFF
V gene: TRBV5-4
clone size: .
J gene: TRBJ2-2